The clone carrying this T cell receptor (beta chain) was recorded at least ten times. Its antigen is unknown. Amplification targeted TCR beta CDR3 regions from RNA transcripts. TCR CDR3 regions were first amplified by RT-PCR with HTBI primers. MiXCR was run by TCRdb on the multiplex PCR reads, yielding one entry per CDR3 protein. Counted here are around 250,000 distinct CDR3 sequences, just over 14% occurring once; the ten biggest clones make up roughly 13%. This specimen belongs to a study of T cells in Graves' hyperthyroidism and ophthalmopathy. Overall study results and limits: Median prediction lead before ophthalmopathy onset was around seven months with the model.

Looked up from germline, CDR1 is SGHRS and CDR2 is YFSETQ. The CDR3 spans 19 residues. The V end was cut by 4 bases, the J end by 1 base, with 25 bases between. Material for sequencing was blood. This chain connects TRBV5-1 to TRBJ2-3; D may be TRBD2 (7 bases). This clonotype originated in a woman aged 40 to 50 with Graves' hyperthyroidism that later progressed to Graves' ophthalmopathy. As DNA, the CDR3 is TGCGCCAGCAGCCCCCGGGGGGCCTGGAAAACAGGAGGCACAGATACGCAGTATTTT. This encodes CASSPRGAWKTGGTDTQYF.